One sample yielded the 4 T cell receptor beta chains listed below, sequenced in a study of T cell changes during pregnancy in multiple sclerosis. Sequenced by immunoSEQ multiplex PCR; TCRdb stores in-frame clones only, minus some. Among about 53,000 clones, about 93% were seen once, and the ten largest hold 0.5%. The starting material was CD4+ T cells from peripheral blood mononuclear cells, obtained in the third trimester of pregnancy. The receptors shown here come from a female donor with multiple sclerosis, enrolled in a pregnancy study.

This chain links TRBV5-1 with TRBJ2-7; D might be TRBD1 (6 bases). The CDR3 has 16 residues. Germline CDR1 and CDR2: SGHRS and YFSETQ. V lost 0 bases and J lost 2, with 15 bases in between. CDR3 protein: CASSLGSGGGTYEQYF. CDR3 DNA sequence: TGCGCCAGCAGCTTGGGGAGTGGGGGCGGCACCTACGAGCAGTACTTC.

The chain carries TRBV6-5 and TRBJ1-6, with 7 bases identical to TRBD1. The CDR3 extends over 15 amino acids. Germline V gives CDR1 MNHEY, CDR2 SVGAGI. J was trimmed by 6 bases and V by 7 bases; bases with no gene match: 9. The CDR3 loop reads CASTDRTLFNSPLHF. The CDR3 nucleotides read TGTGCCAGCACGGACAGGACCCTTTTTAATTCACCCCTCCACTTT.

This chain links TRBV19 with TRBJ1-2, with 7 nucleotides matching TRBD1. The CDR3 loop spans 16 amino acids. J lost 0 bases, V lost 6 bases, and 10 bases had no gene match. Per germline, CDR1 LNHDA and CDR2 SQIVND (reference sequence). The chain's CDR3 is CASSVRGQQSNYGYTF. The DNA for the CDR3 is TGTGCCAGTAGCGTACGGGGACAGCAATCTAACTATGGCTACACCTTC.

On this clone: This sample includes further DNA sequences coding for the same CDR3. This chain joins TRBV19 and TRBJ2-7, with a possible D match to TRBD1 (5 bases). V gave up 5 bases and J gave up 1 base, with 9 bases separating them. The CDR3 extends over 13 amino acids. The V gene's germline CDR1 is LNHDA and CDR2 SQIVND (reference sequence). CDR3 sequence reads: CASSPDRSYEQYF. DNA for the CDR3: TGTGCCAGTAGTCCAGACAGATCCTACGAGCAGTACTTC.